A single sample is the source of the 25 T cell receptor beta chains below, sequenced in a study of OX40 agonist ivuxolimab in advanced cancers. The method was immunoSEQ multiplex PCR; TCRdb's version includes in-frame clones alone and lacks a portion of them. The sample yields about 120,000 clones, about 93% seen once. Sequences were derived from CD4+ or CD8+ T cells sorted from blood, sampled in a trial of the OX40 agonist ivuxolimab. The receptors come from an adult with an advanced solid tumor such as melanoma, head and neck, liver or kidney cancer.

CDR3 residues: CASSVGITETQYF. In DNA, the CDR3 is TGTGCCAGCAGCGTAGGTATCACAGAGACCCAGTACTTC. The chain recombines TRBV9 with TRBJ2-5; no firm D call. V lost 0 bases to trimming and J lost 4 bases, with 7 bases between them. This CDR3 region has 13 residues. CDR1 and CDR2 from the germline V gene are SGDLS and YYNGEE.

In the case of this clone: The sample has other DNA sequences that encode this CDR3 too. J is TRBJ1-5 and V is TRBV2, with TRBD1 matching 9 bases. This CDR3 region has 15 residues. Germline-derived CDR1 and CDR2 are SNHLY and FYNNEI. With V trimmed by 6 bases and J by 3 bases, 6 bases remained unmatched. The CDR3 region is CASSGTGNPNQPQHF. The CDR3 DNA sequence: TGTGCCAGCAGCGGGACAGGGAACCCCAATCAGCCCCAGCATTTT.

The rearrangement joins TRBV7-3 to TRBJ1-1; D is uncertain. The CDR3 loop spans 13 amino acids. V shed 5 bases and J shed 4 bases, with 11 bases lying between them. Germline values: CDR1 SGHTA, CDR2 FQGTGA. Here the CDR3 reads CASSPSVGTEAFF. The CDR3 coding sequence is TGTGCCAGCAGCCCTAGCGTGGGCACTGAAGCTTTCTTT.

This chain uses TRBV19 with TRBJ2-7; no firm D call. The V end was cut by 5 bases, the J end by 1 base, with 3 bases between. CDR1 LNHDA and CDR2 SQIVND come from the germline V gene (reference sequence). CDR3 length: 11 amino acids. This chain's CDR3 is CASSGSYEQYF. The DNA for the CDR3 is TGTGCCAGTAGTGGGTCCTACGAGCAGTACTTC.

The chain links TRBV19 to TRBJ1-3; no reliable D call. CDR3 length equals 14 residues. Germline V gives CDR1 LNHDA, CDR2 SQIVND (reference sequence). V lost 3 bases to trimming and J lost 2 bases, with 8 bases between them. In nucleotides, the CDR3 is TGTGCCAGTAGTATGGGCGGCGCTGGAAACACCATATATTTT. Translated, it gives CASSMGGAGNTIYF.

V gene TRBV7-2 combines with J gene TRBJ1-5; D remains unclear. CDR1 is SGHTA, CDR2 FQGNSA, per germline. V was shortened by 0 bases and J by 9 bases, with 15 bases between the two germline ends. The CDR3 has 15 residues. CDR3 coding DNA: TGTGCCAGCAGCTTAGCCACGGGCCCCTCGTGGCCCCAGCATTTT. This translates into CASSLATGPSWPQHF.

The J gene is TRBJ1-2, the V gene TRBV9, with D unclear. The CDR3 has 17 residues. From germline, CDR1 is SGDLS and CDR2 YYNGEE. V was shortened by 0 bases and J by 1 base, with 16 bases between the two germline ends. Here the CDR3 DNA reads TGTGCCAGCAGCGTAGGGGTCACGGGAAAGGGTAACTATGGCTACACCTTC. This gives the protein CASSVGVTGKGNYGYTF.

This sequence joins TRBV18 and TRBJ1-2; D remains ambiguous. Germline CDR1 and CDR2: KGHSH and LQKENI. With 3 bases removed from V and 2 bases from J, the gap between germline ends came to 16 bases. This CDR3 has 16 residues. DNA for the CDR3: TGTGCCAGCTCACCCCCCCCATCTAACAAAAACTATGGCTACACCTTC. Translation gives CASSPPPSNKNYGYTF. The full variable domain, rest sourced from reference TRBV18 and TRBJ1-2, is NAGVMQNPRHLVRRRGQEARLRCSPMKGHSHVYWYRQLPEEGLKFMVYLQKENIIDESGMPKERFSAEFPKEGPSILRIQQVVRGDSAAYFCASSPPPSNKNYGYTFGSGTRLTVV.

This chain connects TRBV7-2 to TRBJ2-2; D gene unclear. CDR3 size: 15 residues. V was cut by 8 bases and J by 6 bases, with 19 bases left in between. The germline V gene has CDR1 SGHTA and CDR2 FQGNSA. CDR3 in DNA: TGTGCCAGCGTTAGATACGGGCAGATTCCCGGGGAGCTGTTTTTT. Translation: CASVRYGQIPGELFF.

The genes are TRBV11-3 and TRBJ2-3; D not resolved. V shed 5 bases and J shed 2 bases, with 5 bases lying between them. Per the germline V gene, CDR1 is SGHNT and CDR2 is YENEEA. The CDR3 extends over 12 amino acids. The CDR3 protein is CASSRATDTQYF. DNA for the CDR3: TGTGCCAGCAGCCGAGCCACAGATACGCAGTATTTT.

The rearrangement links TRBV19 to TRBJ1-5, with D tentatively TRBD1 (5 bases). This CDR3 is 15 amino acids long. Germline lookup yields CDR1 LNHDA and CDR2 SQIVND (reference sequence). With 5 bases removed from V and 4 bases from J, the gap between germline ends came to 15 bases. The CDR3 nucleotides are TGTGCCAGTAGTCCCGGGGCCCTTGAGAATCAGCCCCAGCATTTT. Residues: CASSPGALENQPQHF.

The chain couples TRBV7-9 to TRBJ1-5; 9 bases are shared with TRBD1. The CDR3 sequence is 15 residues long. CDR1 SEHNR and CDR2 FQNEAQ come from the germline V gene (reference sequence). V dropped 5 bases and J dropped 3; count of bases not matched to a gene: 5. The CDR3 spells CASSQDRGSNQPQHF. DNA of the CDR3: TGTGCCAGCAGCCAAGACAGGGGGTCCAATCAGCCCCAGCATTTT.

The gene calls are TRBV6-1 and TRBJ1-2; 7 bases map to TRBD1. The CDR3 extends over 15 amino acids. Germline CDR1 is MNHNS and CDR2 is SASEGT. The J segment lost 4 bases and the V segment lost 4 bases, leaving 9 bases of the junction unmatched. The CDR3 DNA follows: TGTGCCAGCAGTGGGGGACAGAACTTCGCCTATGGCTACACCTTC. This gives the protein CASSGGQNFAYGYTF.

In its sample, this clone was seen once. The rearrangement links TRBV7-9 to TRBJ1-1; 7 bases align to TRBD1. V gave up 4 bases and J gave up 1 base; unmatched junction bases: 6. The CDR3 loop spans 15 amino acids. Germline lookup yields CDR1 SEHNR and CDR2 FQNEAQ (reference sequence). CDR3 nucleotide sequence: TGTGCCAGCAGCTCCACCGGGACAGCGAACACTGAAGCTTTCTTT. It is translated as CASSSTGTANTEAFF.

The genes are TRBV28 and TRBJ1-1; 7 nucleotides line up with TRBD1. This CDR3 has 13 residues. CDR1 and CDR2 (germline): MDHEN, SYDVKM. V lost 4 bases and J lost 5; bases outside the gene matches: 4. The CDR3: CASSSGGGTEAFF. The DNA for the CDR3 is TGTGCCAGCAGTTCAGGGGGGGGGACTGAAGCTTTCTTT.

This clone was found once. The rearrangement joins TRBV19 to TRBJ2-1; D is perhaps TRBD1 (6 bases). This CDR3 has 15 residues. V was pared by 5 bases and J by 7 bases, with 18 bases between. Germline V gene sequence: CDR1 LNHDA, CDR2 SQIVND (reference sequence). CDR3 loop: CASSPGQHQGNEQFF. The DNA for the CDR3 is TGTGCCAGTAGTCCCGGACAGCACCAGGGGAATGAGCAGTTCTTC.

This sequence joins TRBV19 and TRBJ2-6; 7 bases are a match to TRBD1. Germline CDR1 is LNHDA and CDR2 is SQIVND (reference sequence). V was pared by 2 bases and J by 1 base, with 5 bases of the junction left unmatched. The CDR3 has 17 residues. CDR3 sequence: CASSIHRGESGANVLTF. The CDR3 nucleotides are TGTGCCAGTAGTATACACAGGGGAGAATCTGGGGCCAACGTCCTGACTTTC.

The rearrangement uses TRBV28 and TRBJ2-1; 8 bases align to TRBD2. V was clipped by 2 bases and J by 7 bases; unmatched bases: 10. The germline V gene encodes CDR1 MDHEN and CDR2 SYDVKM. The CDR3 runs 16 residues. Here the CDR3 DNA reads TGTGCCAGCAGTTTAGGAGGTCTAGCGGGCGGGAATGAGCAGTTCTTC. Translated, it gives CASSLGGLAGGNEQFF. Full variable domain (missing parts from reference TRBV28 and TRBJ2-1): DVKVTQSSRYLVKRTGEKVFLECVQDMDHENMFWYRQDPGLGLRLIYFSYDVKMKEKGDIPEGYSVSREKKERFSLILESASTNQTSMYLCASSLGGLAGGNEQFFGPGTRLTVL.

The chain carries TRBV6-6 and TRBJ2-7, with TRBD1 matching 10 bases. Looked up from germline, CDR1 is MNHNY and CDR2 is SVGAGI (reference sequence). This CDR3 is built from 16 residues. Trimming at V came to 0 bases and at J to 6 bases, leaving 8 bases not matched to a gene. This CDR3 is CASSYSGGQGIGEQYF. The CDR3 nucleotides read TGTGCCAGCAGTTACTCGGGGGGACAGGGGATAGGCGAGCAGTACTTC.

The rearrangement links TRBV5-4 to TRBJ2-5; 7 bases fit TRBD2. V gave up 6 bases and J gave up 4 bases; unmatched junction bases: 15. The germline gives CDR1 SGHNT, CDR2 YYREEE (reference sequence). The CDR3 contains 16 residues. CDR3 region: CASTLGSGEGRETQYF. For the CDR3, the DNA is TGTGCCAGCACCCTAGGGAGCGGGGAAGGAAGAGAGACCCAGTACTTC.

This chain connects TRBV6-5 to TRBJ2-5; 9 bases line up with TRBD2. CDR3 size: 16 residues. Per germline, CDR1 MNHEY and CDR2 SVGAGI. V lost 2 bases and J lost 2; bases outside the gene matches: 6. Written as DNA, the CDR3 is TGTGCCAGCAGTTACCCCACGACTAGCGGACAAGAGACCCAGTACTTC. It codes for CASSYPTTSGQETQYF.

The rearrangement joins TRBV6-5 to TRBJ1-4; 7 bases map to TRBD1. The CDR3 length is 15 residues. Germline CDR1 and CDR2: MNHEY and SVGAGI. Unmatched junction bases numbered 7, after V lost 6 bases and J lost 3 bases. The CDR3: CASRQQGGPNEKLFF. The CDR3 DNA sequence: TGTGCCAGCAGACAACAAGGGGGCCCTAATGAAAAACTGTTTTTT.

The V and J genes are TRBV6-6 and TRBJ2-7; D is unclear. Germline V lookup: CDR1 MNHNY, CDR2 SVGAGI (reference sequence). V was shortened by 6 bases and J by 3 bases, with 15 bases between the two germline ends. This CDR3 comprises 14 residues. The CDR3 coding sequence is TGTGCCAGCAGCGCCCGGAAGGGATACTACGAGCAGTACTTC. It specifies CASSARKGYYEQYF.

The chain recombines TRBV19 with TRBJ2-7; 9 nucleotides agree with TRBD1. CDR1 is LNHDA and CDR2 is SQIVND in the germline V gene (reference sequence). The V and J ends lost 4 bases and 4 bases, in that order; junction bases with no gene match: 2. The CDR3 sequence is 13 residues long. The CDR3 coding sequence is TGTGCCAGTAGTAGGGGACAGGGTTACGAGCAGTACTTC. Residues: CASSRGQGYEQYF.

The chain links TRBV28 to TRBJ1-2, with TRBD1 matching 8 bases. Germline CDR1 MDHEN, CDR2 SYDVKM. The CDR3 runs to 16 residues. Trimming at V came to 7 bases and at J to 3 bases, leaving 13 bases not matched to a gene. CDR3 in DNA: TGTGCCAGCATTCGTACCGGGACAGGATGGGACTATGGCTACACCTTC. Its translation is CASIRTGTGWDYGYTF.